The sequence of this TCR beta chain was determined in a study of OX40 agonist ivuxolimab in advanced cancers. Whole-study results and caveats: More expanded clones were found, on average, in CD8+ than in CD4+ T cells.

Comment on this clone: Its target is not known.

Measured with immunoSEQ multiplex PCR; TCRdb has only the in-frame clones, and not every one. Of approximately 74,000 clones detected, about four fifths appear once; the ten largest clones hold about 5%. The J segment lost 4 bases and the V segment lost 5 bases, leaving 3 bases of the junction unmatched. Germline V gene sequence: CDR1 SQVTM, CDR2 ANQGSEA. This CDR3 spans 12 amino acids. This clonotype was sampled from an adult with an advanced solid tumor such as melanoma, head and neck, liver or kidney cancer. The V gene is TRBV29-1, the J gene TRBJ2-3; TRBD1 agrees at 7 bases. Sequenced here: CD4+ or CD8+ T cells sorted from blood, sampled in a trial of the OX40 agonist ivuxolimab. Here the CDR3 reads CSVSQGADTQYF. In nucleotides, the CDR3 is TGCAGCGTTTCCCAGGGGGCAGATACGCAGTATTTT.